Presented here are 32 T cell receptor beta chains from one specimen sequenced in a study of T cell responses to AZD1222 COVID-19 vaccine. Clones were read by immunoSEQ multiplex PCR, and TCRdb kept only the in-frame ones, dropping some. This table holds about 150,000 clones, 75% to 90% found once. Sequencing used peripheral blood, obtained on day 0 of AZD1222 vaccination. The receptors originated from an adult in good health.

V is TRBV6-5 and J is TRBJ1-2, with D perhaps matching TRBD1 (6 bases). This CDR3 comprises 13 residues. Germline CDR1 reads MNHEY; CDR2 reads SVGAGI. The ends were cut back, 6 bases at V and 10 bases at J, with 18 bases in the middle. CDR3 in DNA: TGTGCCAGCAGGGGCCTAGACAGGTCGTCCTACACCTTC. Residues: CASRGLDRSSYTF.

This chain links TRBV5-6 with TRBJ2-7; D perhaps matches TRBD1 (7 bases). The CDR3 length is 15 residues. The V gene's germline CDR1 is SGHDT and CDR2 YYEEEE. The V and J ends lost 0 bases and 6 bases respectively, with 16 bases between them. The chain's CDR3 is CASSLVQGGFGEQYF. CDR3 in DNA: TGTGCCAGCAGCTTGGTCCAGGGGGGTTTCGGCGAGCAGTACTTC.

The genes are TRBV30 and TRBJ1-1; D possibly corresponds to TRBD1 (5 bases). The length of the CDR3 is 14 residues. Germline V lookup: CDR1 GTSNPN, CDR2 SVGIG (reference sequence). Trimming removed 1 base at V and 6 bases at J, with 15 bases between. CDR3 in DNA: TGTGCCTGGAGTGGGGACTCCCCGGTCGCTGAAGCTTTCTTT. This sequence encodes CAWSGDSPVAEAFF.

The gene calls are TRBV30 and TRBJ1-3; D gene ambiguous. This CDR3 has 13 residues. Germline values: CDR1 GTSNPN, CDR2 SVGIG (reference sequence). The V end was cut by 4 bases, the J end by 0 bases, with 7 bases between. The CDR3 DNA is TGTGCCTGGAAGGGAATCTCTGGAAACACCATATATTTT. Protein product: CAWKGISGNTIYF.

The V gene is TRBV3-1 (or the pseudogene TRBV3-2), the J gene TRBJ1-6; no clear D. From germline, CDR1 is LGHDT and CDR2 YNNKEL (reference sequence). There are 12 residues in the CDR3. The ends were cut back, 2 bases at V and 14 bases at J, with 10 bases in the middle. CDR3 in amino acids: CASSQTERTLHF. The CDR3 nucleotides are TGTGCCAGCAGCCAAACTGAACGGACCCTCCACTTT.

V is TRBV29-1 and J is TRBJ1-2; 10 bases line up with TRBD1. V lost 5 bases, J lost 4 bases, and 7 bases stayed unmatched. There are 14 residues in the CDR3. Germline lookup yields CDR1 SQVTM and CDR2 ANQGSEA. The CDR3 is CSVIRQGAGYGYTF. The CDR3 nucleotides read TGCAGCGTTATTAGACAGGGGGCCGGCTATGGCTACACCTTC.

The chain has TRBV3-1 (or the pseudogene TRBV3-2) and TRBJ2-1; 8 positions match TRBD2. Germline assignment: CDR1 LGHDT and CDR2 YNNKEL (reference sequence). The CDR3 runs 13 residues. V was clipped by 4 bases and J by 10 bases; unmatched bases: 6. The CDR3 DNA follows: TGTGCCAGCAGCCCCCGGCCTAGCGGGGAGCAGTTCTTC. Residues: CASSPRPSGEQFF.

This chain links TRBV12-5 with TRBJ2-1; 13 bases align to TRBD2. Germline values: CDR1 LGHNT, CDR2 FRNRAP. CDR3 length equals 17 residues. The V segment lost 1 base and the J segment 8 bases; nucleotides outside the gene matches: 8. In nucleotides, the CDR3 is TGTGCTAGTGGTTTGGCCTCCACTAGCGGGGGGGTATATGAGCAGTTCTTC. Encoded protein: CASGLASTSGGVYEQFF.

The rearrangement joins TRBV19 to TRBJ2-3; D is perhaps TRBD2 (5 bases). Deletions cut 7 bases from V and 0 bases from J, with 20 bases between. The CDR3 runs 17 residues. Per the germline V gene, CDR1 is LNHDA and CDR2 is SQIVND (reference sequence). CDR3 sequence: CASKSARTSTSTDTQYF. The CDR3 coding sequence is TGTGCCAGTAAATCCGCACGAACTAGTACTAGCACAGATACGCAGTATTTT.

CDR3 nucleotides: TGTGCCAGCAGCTCCGGCCCTAGCCGAGAGACCCAGTACTTC. The encoded protein is CASSSGPSRETQYF. The chain employs TRBV7-8 and TRBJ2-5; D perhaps matches TRBD2 (5 bases). The V end was cut by 4 bases, the J end by 4 bases, with 13 bases between. Germline V CDR1 and CDR2: SGHVS, FQNEAQ. The CDR3 spans 14 residues.

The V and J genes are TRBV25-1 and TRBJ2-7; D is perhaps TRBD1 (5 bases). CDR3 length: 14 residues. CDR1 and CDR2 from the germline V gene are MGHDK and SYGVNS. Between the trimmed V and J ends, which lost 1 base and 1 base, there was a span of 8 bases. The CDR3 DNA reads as TGTGCCAGCAGTGAATGGGGCAGTTCCTACGAGCAGTACTTC. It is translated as CASSEWGSSYEQYF.

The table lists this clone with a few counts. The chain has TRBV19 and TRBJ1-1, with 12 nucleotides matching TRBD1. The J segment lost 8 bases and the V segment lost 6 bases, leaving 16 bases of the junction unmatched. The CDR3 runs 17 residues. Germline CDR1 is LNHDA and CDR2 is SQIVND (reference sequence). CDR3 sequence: CASRRDRGRESPQEAFF. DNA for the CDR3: TGTGCCAGTAGGCGGGACAGGGGGCGAGAGAGCCCCCAAGAAGCTTTCTTT.

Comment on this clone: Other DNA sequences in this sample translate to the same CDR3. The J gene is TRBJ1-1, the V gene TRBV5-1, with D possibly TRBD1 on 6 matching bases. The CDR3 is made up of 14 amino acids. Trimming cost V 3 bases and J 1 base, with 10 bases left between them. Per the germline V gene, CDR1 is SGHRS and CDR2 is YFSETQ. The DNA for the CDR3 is TGCGCCAGCAGCTCGGGACAACCGAACACTGAAGCTTTCTTT. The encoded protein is CASSSGQPNTEAFF.

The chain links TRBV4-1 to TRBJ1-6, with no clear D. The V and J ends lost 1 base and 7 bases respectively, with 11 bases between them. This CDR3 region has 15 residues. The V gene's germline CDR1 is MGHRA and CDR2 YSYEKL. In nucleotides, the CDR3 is TGCGCCAGCAGCCAAGCTGGGCTCCGAAATTCACCCCTCCACTTT. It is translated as CASSQAGLRNSPLHF.

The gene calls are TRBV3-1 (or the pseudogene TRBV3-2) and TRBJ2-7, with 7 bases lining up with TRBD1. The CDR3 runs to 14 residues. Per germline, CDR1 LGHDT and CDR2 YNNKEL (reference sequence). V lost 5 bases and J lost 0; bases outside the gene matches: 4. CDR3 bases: TGTGCCAGCAGCACCAGGGGGTTCTCCTACGAGCAGTACTTC. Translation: CASSTRGFSYEQYF.

CDR3 loop: CASSLNSPSYNSPLHF. In DNA form, the CDR3 reads TGTGCCAGCAGTTTAAACAGCCCCTCCTATAATTCACCCCTCCACTTT. J is TRBJ1-6 and V is TRBV28; D remains unclear. The CDR3 sequence is 16 residues long. Germline CDR1 MDHEN, CDR2 SYDVKM. The V end was cut by 2 bases, the J end by 0 bases, with 8 bases between.

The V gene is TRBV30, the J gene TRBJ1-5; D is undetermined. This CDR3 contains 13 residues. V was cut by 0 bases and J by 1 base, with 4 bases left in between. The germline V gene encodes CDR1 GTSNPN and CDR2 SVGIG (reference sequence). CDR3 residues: CAWSVYSNQPQHF. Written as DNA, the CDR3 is TGTGCCTGGAGTGTCTACAGCAATCAGCCCCAGCATTTT.

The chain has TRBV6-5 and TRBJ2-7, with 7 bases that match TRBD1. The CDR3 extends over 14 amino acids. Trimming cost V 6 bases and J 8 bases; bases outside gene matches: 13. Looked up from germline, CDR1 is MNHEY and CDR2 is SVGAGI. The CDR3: CASRLTGDGVQQYF. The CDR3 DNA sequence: TGTGCCAGCAGATTAACAGGGGATGGAGTTCAGCAGTACTTC.

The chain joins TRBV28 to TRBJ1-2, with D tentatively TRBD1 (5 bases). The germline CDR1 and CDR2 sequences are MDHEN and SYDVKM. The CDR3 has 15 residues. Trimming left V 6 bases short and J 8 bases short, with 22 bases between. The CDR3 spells CASRPTGGGESGYTF. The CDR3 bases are TGTGCCAGCAGACCCACCGGGGGTGGGGAGAGCGGCTACACCTTC.

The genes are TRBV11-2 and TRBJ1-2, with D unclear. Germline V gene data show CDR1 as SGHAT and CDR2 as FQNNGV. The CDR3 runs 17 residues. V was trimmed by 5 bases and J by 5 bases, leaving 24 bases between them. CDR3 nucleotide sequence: TGTGCCAGCAGCACCCGGATGAATGGAGCGGACGGGTATGGCTACACCTTC. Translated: CASSTRMNGADGYGYTF.

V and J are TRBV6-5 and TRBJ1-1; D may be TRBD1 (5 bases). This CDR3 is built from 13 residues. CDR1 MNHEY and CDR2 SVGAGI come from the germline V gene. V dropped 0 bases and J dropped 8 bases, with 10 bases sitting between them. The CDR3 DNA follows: TGTGCCAGCAGTTACTCGCAAGGGACCGAAGCTTTCTTT. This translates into CASSYSQGTEAFF.

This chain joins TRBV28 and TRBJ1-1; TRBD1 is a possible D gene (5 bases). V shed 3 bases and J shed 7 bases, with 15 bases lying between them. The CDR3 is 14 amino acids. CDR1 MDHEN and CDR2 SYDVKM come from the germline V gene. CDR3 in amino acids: CASSFSQGEREAFF. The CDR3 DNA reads TGTGCCAGCAGTTTCTCCCAGGGCGAGCGTGAAGCTTTCTTT.

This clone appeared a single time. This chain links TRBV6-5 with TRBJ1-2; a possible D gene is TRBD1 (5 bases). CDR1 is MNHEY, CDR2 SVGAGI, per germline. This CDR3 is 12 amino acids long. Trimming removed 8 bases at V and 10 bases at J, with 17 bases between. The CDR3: CASRIRQGTYTF. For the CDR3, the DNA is TGTGCCAGCCGTATACGGCAGGGAACCTACACCTTC.

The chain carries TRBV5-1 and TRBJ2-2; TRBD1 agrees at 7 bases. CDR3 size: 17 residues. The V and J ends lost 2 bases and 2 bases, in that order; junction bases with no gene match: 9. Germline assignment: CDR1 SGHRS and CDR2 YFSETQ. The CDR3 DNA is TGCGCCAGCAGCTTAAGCATCGGGACAGACAACACCGGGGAGCTGTTTTTT. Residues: CASSLSIGTDNTGELFF.

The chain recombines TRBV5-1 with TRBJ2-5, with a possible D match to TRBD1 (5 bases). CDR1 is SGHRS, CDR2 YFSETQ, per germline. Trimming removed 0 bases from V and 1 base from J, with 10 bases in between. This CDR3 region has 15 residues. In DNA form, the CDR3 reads TGCGCCAGCAGCTTGGTAGGCCAGGGCCAAGAGACCCAGTACTTC. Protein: CASSLVGQGQETQYF.

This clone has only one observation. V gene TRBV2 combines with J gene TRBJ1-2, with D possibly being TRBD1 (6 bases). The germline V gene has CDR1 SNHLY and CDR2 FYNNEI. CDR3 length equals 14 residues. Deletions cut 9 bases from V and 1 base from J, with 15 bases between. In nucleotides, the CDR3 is TGTGCCAGTCTAACAGGGACCTATAACTATGGCTACACCTTC. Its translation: CASLTGTYNYGYTF.

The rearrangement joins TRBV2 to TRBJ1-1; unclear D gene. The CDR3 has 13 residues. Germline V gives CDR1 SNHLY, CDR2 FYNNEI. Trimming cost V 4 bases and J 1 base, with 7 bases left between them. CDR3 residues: CASSVGENTEAFF. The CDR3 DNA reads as TGTGCCAGCAGTGTAGGAGAGAACACTGAAGCTTTCTTT. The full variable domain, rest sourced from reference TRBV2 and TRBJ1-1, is EPEVTQTPSHQVTQMGQEVILRCVPISNHLYFYWYRQILGQKVEFLVSFYNNEISEKSEIFDDQFSVERPDGSNFTLKIRSTKLEDSAMYFCASSVGENTEAFFGQGTRLTVV.

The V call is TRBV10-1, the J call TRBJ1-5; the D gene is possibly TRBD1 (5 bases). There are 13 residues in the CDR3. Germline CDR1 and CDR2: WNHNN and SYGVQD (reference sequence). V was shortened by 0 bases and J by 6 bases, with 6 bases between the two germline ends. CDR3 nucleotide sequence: TGCGCCAGCAGTGAGTCGAGGGGTCAGCCCCAGCATTTT. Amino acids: CASSESRGQPQHF.

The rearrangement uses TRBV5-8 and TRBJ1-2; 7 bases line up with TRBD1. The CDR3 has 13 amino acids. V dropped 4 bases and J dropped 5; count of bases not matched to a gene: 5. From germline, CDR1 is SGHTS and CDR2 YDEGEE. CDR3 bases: TGTGCCAGCAGCGGGGACAGAACTTATGGCTACACCTTC. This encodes CASSGDRTYGYTF.

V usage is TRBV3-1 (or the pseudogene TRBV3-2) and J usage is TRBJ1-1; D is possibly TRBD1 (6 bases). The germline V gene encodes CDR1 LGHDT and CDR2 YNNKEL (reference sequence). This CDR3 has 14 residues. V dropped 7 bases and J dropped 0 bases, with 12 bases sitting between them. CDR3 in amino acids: CASTPRGVNTEAFF. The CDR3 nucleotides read TGTGCCAGCACCCCGAGGGGGGTGAACACTGAAGCTTTCTTT.

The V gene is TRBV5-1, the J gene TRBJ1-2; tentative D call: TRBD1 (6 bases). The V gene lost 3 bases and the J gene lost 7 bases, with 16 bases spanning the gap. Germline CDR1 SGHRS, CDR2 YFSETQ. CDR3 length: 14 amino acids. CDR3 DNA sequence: TGCGCCAGCAGCTGGGACAATCGGCCGAGTGGCTACACCTTC. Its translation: CASSWDNRPSGYTF.

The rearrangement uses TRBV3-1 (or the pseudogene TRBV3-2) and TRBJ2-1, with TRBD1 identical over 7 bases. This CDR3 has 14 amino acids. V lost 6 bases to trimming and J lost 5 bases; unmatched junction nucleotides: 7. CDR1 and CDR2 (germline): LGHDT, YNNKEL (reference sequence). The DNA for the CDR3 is TGTGCCAGCAGACAGACAGGGTTCAACAATGAGCAGTTCTTC. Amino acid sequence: CASRQTGFNNEQFF.